This T cell receptor beta chain is from a study of control samples from healthy donors and cancer patients. With 3 bases removed from V and 7 bases from J, the gap between germline ends came to 12 bases. Per germline, CDR1 DFQATT and CDR2 SNEGSKA (reference sequence). CDR3 length equals 12 residues. The repertoire was sequenced with immunoSEQ multiplex PCR; TCRdb's copy has only in-frame clones and lacks some. Here the sample spans around 150,000 clones, approximately 94% being singletons. The chain employs TRBV20-1 and TRBJ2-5; D is uncertain. The receptor was derived from a woman aged 35 to 49 in good health. Sequenced material: blood. CDR3 nucleotide sequence: TGCAGTGCTAGTGGTGGGATTTGGACCCAGTACTTC. As protein: CSASGGIWTQYF.